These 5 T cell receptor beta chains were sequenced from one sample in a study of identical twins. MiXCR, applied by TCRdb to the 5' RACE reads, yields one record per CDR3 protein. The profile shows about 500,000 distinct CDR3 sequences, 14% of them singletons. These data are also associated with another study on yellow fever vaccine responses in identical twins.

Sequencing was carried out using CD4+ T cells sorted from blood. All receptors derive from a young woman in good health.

Written as DNA, the CDR3 is TGTGCCAGCAGCCATGGGACAGGCTACGAGCAGTACTTC. This translates into CASSHGTGYEQYF. The chain links TRBV7-9 to TRBJ2-7, with 8 nucleotides matching TRBD1. Germline V gene lookup returns CDR1 SEHNR and CDR2 FQNEAQ (reference sequence). The CDR3 is 13 residues long. Losses at the gene ends were 5 bases for V and 3 bases for J; bases not matched to a gene: 3.

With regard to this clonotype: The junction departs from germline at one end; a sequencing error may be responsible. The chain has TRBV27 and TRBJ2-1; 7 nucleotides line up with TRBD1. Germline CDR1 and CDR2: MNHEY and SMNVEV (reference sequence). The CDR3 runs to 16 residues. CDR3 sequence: CASTPSRGGIYSEQFF. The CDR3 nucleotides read TGTGCCAGCACCCCCTCGAGAGGGGGCATTTACAGTGAGCAGTTCTTC.

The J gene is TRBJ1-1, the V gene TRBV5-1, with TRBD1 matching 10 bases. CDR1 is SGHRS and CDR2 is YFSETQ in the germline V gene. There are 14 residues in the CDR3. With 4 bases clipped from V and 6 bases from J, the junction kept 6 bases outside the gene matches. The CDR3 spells CASSGGQGGSEAFF. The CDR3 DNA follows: TGCGCCAGCAGCGGCGGACAGGGGGGCTCTGAAGCTTTCTTT.

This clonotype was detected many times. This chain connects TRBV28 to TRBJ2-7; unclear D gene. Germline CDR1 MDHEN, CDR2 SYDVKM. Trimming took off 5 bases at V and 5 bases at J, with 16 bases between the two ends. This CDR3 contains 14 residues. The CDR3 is CASSLPLQTHEQYF. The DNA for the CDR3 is TGTGCCAGCAGTCTCCCTTTGCAAACTCACGAGCAGTACTTC.

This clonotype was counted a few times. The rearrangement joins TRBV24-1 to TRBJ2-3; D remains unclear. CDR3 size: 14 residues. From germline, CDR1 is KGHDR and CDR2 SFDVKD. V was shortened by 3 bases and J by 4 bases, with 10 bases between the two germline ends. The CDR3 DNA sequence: TGTGCCACCAGTGATCCAGGATTCCCAGATACGCAGTATTTT. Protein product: CATSDPGFPDTQYF.